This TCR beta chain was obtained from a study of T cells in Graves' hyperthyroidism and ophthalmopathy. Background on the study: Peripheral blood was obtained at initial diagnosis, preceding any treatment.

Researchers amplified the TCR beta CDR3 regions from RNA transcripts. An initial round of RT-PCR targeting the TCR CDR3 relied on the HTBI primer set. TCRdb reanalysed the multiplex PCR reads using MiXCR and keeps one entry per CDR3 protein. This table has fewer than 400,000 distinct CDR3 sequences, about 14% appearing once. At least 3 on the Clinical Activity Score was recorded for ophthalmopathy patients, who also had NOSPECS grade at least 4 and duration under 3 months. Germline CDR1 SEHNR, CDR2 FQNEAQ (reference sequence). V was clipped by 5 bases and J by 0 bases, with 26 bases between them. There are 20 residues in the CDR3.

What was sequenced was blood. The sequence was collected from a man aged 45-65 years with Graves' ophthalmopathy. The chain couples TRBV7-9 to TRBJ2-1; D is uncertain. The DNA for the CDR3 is TGTGCCAGCAGCCCAACCAGTAGCAGTTGGCCGGTGGGCTCCTACAATGAGCAGTTCTTC. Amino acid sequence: CASSPTSSSWPVGSYNEQFF.